Listed below are T cell receptor beta chains from one sample, sequenced in a study of metastatic and nonmetastatic thyroid tumors. TCRdb called clones again from the PCR reads with MiXCR. The sample has 37,000 or so clones, approximately 16% seen once. Sequencing was carried out using blood. These receptors were obtained from a female donor with papillary thyroid cancer or a benign thyroid nodule (not recorded which). Some clones in this sample may be carry-over from other donors' samples. Both conserved end residues are part of each CDR3. D genes are given only for firm matches. Clone size, where shown, is once, few, many, or a class for clones that have expanded.

CDR3: CASSLVLSWGGGADTQYF
DNA: TGTGCCAGCAGCTTAGTGCTCAGCTGGGGGGGAGGGGCAGATACGCAGTATTTT
length: 18
size: few
V: TRBV7-2
D: TRBD2
J: TRBJ2-3

CDR3: CASRFITGTVLRGENEQFF
DNA: TGCGCCAGCAGATTTATTACCGGGACGGTTCTACGTGGTGAGAATGAGCAGTTCTTC
length: 19
size: many
V: TRBV5-1
D: NA
J: TRBJ2-1

CDR3: CASSQEERWRDEQFF
DNA: TGTGCCAGCAGCCAAGAAGAGAGGTGGAGGGATGAGCAGTTCTTC
length: 15
size: many
V: TRBV4-2
D: NA
J: TRBJ2-1

CDR3: CASSEGGGDIQYF
DNA: TGTGCCAGCAGTGAAGGGGGGGGCGACATTCAGTACTTC
length: 13
size: many
V: TRBV2
D: NA
J: TRBJ2-4

CDR3: CASSQSDLGGETQYF
DNA: TGTGCCAGCAGCCAATCGGACTTGGGGGGAGAGACCCAGTACTTC
length: 15
size: many
V: TRBV16
D: NA
J: TRBJ2-5

CDR3: CASSTYTGELFF
DNA: TGTGCCAGCAGTACCTACACTGGGGAGCTGTTTTTT
length: 12
size: many
V: TRBV27
D: NA
J: TRBJ2-2

CDR3: CASSSRTGYHEQYF
DNA: TGTGCCAGCAGCTCTCGGACAGGGTACCACGAGCAGTACTTC
length: 14
size: many
V: TRBV5-8
D: TRBD1
J: TRBJ2-7

CDR3: CASSLIRGNEKLFF
DNA: TGTGCCAGCAGCTTAATCAGGGGTAATGAGAAACTGTTTTTT
length: 14
size: NA
V: TRBV7-8
D: NA
J: TRBJ1-4

CDR3: CASSPRQGRGTEAFF
DNA: TGTGCCAGCAGTCCGAGACAGGGAAGAGGGACTGAAGCTTTCTTT
length: 15
size: many
V: TRBV28
D: TRBD1
J: TRBJ1-1

CDR3: CASSLGPGLAGADTQYF
DNA: TGTGCCAGCAGCTTGGGACCGGGACTAGCGGGAGCAGATACGCAGTATTTT
length: 17
size: many
V: TRBV7-3
D: TRBD2
J: TRBJ2-3

CDR3: CASSLERGGLIDEQYF
DNA: TGTGCCAGCAGCTTAGAACGCGGGGGGCTGATAGACGAGCAGTACTTC
length: 16
size: NA
V: TRBV7-6
D: TRBD2
J: TRBJ2-7

CDR3: CASSLTPPPTDTQYF
DNA: TGTGCCAGCAGTTTAACCCCTCCCCCCACAGATACGCAGTATTTT
length: 15
size: many
V: TRBV28
D: NA
J: TRBJ2-3

CDR3: CASSSGLRETQYF
DNA: TGTGCCAGTAGTTCGGGGCTGAGGGAGACCCAGTACTTC
length: 13
size: many
V: TRBV19
D: NA
J: TRBJ2-5

CDR3: CASSPRDSRYYEQYF
DNA: TGTGCCAGCAGCCCTCGGGACAGCCGGTACTACGAGCAGTACTTC
length: 15
size: NA
V: TRBV7-6
D: TRBD1
J: TRBJ2-7